The 6 T cell receptor beta chains reported below all come from one sample, sequenced in a study of glioma-infiltrating T cells after dendritic cell vaccination. The assay was immunoSEQ multiplex PCR, and TCRdb's table has in-frame clones only and misses some. The top ten clones hold 3% to 3.5% of a sample with roughly 80,000 clones, 85% to 90% of them seen once. Here the sequenced sample was blood, taken before dendritic cell vaccination. The receptors come from a human donor with glioblastoma.

This rearrangement joins TRBV19 to TRBJ2-5, with D hard to call. The end of the DNA fits TRBJ2-7 better, so the J call may be wrong. Germline loops: CDR1 LNHDA, CDR2 SQIVND (reference sequence). CDR3 length: 13 amino acids. Here the CDR3 DNA reads TGTGCCAGCTCGTCAGGTGATACCTACGAGCAGTACTTC. This gives the protein CASSSGDTYEQYF.

The V gene is TRBV6-1, the J gene TRBJ1-2; the match to TRBD1 covers 8 bases. Germline V CDR1 and CDR2: MNHNS, SASEGT. The CDR3 totals 15 residues. V lost 6 bases, J lost 4 bases, and 10 bases stayed unmatched. The CDR3 DNA follows: TGTGCCAGCAGCGCCCGAGGACAGGGAATCTATGGCTACACCTTC. This sequence encodes CASSARGQGIYGYTF.

V is TRBV9 and J is TRBJ1-2; TRBD1 might be the D (5 bases). CDR3 size: 13 residues. The germline V gene encodes CDR1 SGDLS and CDR2 YYNGEE. Trimming cost V 2 bases and J 6 bases, with 11 bases left between them. The CDR3 loop is CASSVLGANGYTF. CDR3 DNA sequence: TGTGCCAGCAGCGTCCTTGGGGCGAATGGCTACACCTTC.

The DNA for the CDR3 is TGTGCCAGCACGCTAGCGCCCTCGAACACCGGGGAGCTGTTTTTT. The encoded protein is CASTLAPSNTGELFF. The genes are TRBV9 and TRBJ2-2, with D possibly being TRBD2 (6 bases). The CDR3 covers 15 residues. Trimming stripped 6 bases from V and 0 bases from J, with 12 bases between. The germline V gene has CDR1 SGDLS and CDR2 YYNGEE.

The chain uses TRBV7-9 and TRBJ2-1; D remains unclear. CDR3 length: 14 amino acids. CDR1 and CDR2 (germline): SEHNR, FQNEAQ (reference sequence). V was pared by 2 bases and J by 5 bases, with 10 bases between. DNA of the CDR3: TGTGCCAGCAGCTTAAGTGTTGGGCACAATGAGCAGTTCTTC. This codes for CASSLSVGHNEQFF.

The V gene is TRBV4-1, the J gene TRBJ2-2, with 8 bases that match TRBD2. Germline CDR1 reads MGHRA; CDR2 reads YSYEKL. This CDR3 has 14 residues. With V trimmed by 7 bases and J by 2 bases, 3 bases remained unmatched. CDR3 DNA: TGCGCCAGCACGGGACTAGTTAACACCGGGGAGCTGTTTTTT. It is translated as CASTGLVNTGELFF.